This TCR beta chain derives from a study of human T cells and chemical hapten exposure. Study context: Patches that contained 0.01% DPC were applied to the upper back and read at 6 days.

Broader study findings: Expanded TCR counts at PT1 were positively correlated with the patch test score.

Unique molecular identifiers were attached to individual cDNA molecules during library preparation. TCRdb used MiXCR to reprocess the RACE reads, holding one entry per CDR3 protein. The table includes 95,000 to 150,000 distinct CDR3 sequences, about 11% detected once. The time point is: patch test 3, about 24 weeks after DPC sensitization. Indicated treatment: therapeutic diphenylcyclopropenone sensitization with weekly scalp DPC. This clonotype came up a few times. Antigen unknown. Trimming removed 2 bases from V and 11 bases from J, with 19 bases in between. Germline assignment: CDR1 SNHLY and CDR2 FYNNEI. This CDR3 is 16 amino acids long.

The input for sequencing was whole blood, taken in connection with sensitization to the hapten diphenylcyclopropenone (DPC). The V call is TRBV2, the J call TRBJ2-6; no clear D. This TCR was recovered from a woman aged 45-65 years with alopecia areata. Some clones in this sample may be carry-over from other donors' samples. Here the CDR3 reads CASSEIQGVSRDVLTF. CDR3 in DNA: TGTGCCAGCAGTGAAATTCAAGGTGTCAGCAGAGACGTCCTGACTTTC.